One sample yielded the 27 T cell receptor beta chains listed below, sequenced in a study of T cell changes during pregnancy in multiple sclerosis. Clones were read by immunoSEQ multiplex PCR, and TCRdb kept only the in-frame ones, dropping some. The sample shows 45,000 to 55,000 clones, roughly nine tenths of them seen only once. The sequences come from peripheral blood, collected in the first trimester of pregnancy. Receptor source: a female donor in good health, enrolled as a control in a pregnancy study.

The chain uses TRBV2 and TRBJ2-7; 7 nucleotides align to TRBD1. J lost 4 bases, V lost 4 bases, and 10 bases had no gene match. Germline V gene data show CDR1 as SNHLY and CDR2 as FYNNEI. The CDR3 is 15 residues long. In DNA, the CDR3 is TGTGCCAGCAGTGGGGGACAGTCCCCCCCGTACGAGCAGTACTTC. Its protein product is CASSGGQSPPYEQYF.

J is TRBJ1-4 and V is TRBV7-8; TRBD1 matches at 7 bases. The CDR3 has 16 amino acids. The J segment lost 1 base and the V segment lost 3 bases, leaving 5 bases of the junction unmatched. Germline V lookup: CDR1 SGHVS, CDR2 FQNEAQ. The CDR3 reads CASSFWRGRTNEKLFF. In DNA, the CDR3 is TGTGCCAGCAGCTTTTGGAGGGGGCGAACTAATGAAAAACTGTTTTTT. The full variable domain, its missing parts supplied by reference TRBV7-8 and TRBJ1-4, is GAGVSQSPRYKVAKRGQDVALRCDPISGHVSLFWYQQALGQGPEFLTYFQNEAQLDKSGLPSDRFFAERPEGSVSTLKIQRTQQEDSAVYLCASSFWRGRTNEKLFFGSGTQLSVL.

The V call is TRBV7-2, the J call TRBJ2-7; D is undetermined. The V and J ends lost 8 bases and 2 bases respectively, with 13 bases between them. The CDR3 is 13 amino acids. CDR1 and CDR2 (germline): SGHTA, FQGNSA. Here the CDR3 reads CASCSHRPYEQYF. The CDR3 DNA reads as TGTGCCAGCTGTAGTCACCGCCCCTACGAGCAGTACTTC. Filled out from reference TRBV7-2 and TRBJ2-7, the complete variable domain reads GAGVSQSPSNKVTEKGKDVELRCDPISGHTALYWYRQSLGQGLEFLIYFQGNSAPDKSGLPSDRFSAERTGGSVSTLTIQRTQQEDSAVYLCASCSHRPYEQYFGPGTRLTVT.

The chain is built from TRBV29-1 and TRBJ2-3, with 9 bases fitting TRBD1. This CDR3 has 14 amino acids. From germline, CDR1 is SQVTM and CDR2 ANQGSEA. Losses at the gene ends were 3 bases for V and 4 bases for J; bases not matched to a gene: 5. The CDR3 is CSVDGTGTPDTQYF. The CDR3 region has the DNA TGCAGCGTTGATGGGACAGGGACACCAGATACGCAGTATTTT.

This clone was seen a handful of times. The CDR3 loop is CASSERGFSNQPQHF. In DNA form, the CDR3 reads TGTGCCAGCAGTGAAAGGGGTTTCAGCAATCAGCCCCAGCATTTT. The chain carries TRBV6-1 and TRBJ1-5, with a possible D match to TRBD1 (5 bases). The germline gives CDR1 MNHNS, CDR2 SASEGT. V was shortened by 2 bases and J by 1 base, with 9 bases between the two germline ends. This CDR3 has 15 amino acids.

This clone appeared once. CDR3 protein: CASSPTNPTGGVQFF. The CDR3 coding sequence is TGTGCCAGCTCACCCACGAATCCTACAGGGGGCGTGCAGTTCTTC. The rearrangement joins TRBV18 to TRBJ2-1, with TRBD1 matching 9 bases. With 3 bases clipped from V and 12 bases from J, the junction kept 12 bases outside the gene matches. Germline lookup yields CDR1 KGHSH and CDR2 LQKENI. The CDR3 is 15 residues long.

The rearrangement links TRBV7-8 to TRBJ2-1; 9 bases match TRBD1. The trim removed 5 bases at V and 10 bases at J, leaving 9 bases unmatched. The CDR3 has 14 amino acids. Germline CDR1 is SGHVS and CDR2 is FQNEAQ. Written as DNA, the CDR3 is TGTGCCAGCAGCCCCCGGGACAGGGCTCAAGAGCAGTTCTTC. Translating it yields CASSPRDRAQEQFF.

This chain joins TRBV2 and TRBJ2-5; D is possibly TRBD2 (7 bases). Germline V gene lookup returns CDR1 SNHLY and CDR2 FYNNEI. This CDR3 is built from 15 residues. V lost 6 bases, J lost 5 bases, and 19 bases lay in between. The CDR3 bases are TGTGCCAGCAGCCCTTGGAGGGGGAGGGGGGAGACCCAGTACTTC. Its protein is CASSPWRGRGETQYF.

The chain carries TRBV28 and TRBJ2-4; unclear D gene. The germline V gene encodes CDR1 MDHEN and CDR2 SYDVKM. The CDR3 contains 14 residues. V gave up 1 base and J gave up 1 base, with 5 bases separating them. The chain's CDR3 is CASSLSRAKNIQYF. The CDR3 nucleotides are TGTGCCAGCAGTTTATCGCGGGCCAAAAACATTCAGTACTTC.

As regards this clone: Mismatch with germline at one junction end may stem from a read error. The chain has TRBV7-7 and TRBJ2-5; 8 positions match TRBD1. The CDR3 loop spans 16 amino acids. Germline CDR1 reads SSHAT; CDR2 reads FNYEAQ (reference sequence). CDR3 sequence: CASSLTGTGSWETQYF. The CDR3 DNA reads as TGTGCTAGCAGCTTAACCGGGACAGGTTCCTGGGAGACCCAGTACTTC.

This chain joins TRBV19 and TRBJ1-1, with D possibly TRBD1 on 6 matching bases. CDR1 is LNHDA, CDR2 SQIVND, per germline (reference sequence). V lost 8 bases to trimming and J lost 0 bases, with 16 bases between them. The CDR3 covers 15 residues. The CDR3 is CASGPMDSMNTEAFF. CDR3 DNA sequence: TGTGCCAGTGGACCCATGGACAGCATGAACACTGAAGCTTTCTTT.

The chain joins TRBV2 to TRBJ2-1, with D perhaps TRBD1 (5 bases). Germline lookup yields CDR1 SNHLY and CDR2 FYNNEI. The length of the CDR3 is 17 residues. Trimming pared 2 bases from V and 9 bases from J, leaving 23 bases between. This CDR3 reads CASSEKSYHRPRTEQFF. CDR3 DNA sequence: TGTGCCAGCAGTGAAAAGTCGTACCACAGGCCGCGCACTGAGCAGTTCTTC.

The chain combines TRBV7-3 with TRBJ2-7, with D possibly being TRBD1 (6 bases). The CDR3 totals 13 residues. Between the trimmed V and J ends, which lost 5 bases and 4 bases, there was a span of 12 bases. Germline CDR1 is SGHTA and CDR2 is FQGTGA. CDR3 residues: CASSMGHLYEQYF. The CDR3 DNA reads TGTGCCAGCAGCATGGGACATCTTTACGAGCAGTACTTC.

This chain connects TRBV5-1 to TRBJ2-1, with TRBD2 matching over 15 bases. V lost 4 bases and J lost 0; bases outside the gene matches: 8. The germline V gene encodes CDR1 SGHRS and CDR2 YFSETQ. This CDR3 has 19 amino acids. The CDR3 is CASSLGLAGGPSSYNEQFF. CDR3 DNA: TGCGCCAGCAGCCTGGGACTAGCGGGGGGCCCGAGCTCCTACAATGAGCAGTTCTTC.

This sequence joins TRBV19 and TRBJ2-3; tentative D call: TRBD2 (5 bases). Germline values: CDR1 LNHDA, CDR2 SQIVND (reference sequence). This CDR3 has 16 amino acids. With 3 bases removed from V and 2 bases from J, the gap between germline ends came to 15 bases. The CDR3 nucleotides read TGTGCCAGTAGTATCGCACGGGATTCACTCACAGATACGCAGTATTTT. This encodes CASSIARDSLTDTQYF. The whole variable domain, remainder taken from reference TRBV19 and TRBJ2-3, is DGGITQSPKYLFRKEGQNVTLSCEQNLNHDAMYWYRQDPGQGLRLIYYSQIVNDFQKGDIAEGYSVSREKKESFPLTVTSAQKNPTAFYLCASSIARDSLTDTQYFGPGTRLTVL.

CDR3 sequence (DNA): TGTGCCAGCAGCACCCCCCTAACAGGGCCTGGAAACACCATATATTTT. Translated: CASSTPLTGPGNTIYF. This chain joins TRBV7-6 and TRBJ1-3, with D possibly matching TRBD1 (6 bases). From germline, CDR1 is SGHVS and CDR2 FNYEAQ. V was cut by 5 bases and J by 2 bases, with 16 bases left in between. CDR3 length equals 16 residues.

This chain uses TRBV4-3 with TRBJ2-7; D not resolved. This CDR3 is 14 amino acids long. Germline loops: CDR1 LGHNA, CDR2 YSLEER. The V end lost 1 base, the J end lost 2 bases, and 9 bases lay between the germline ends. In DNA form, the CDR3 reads TGCGCCAGCAGCCAAGGACTTGATACCTACGAGCAGTACTTC. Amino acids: CASSQGLDTYEQYF.

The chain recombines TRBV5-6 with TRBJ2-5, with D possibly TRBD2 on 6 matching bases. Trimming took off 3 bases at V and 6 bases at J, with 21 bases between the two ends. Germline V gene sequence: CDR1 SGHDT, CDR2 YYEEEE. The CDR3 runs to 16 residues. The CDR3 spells CASSWTGEAREKTQYF. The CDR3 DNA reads TGTGCCAGCAGCTGGACTGGTGAGGCCCGGGAGAAGACCCAGTACTTC.

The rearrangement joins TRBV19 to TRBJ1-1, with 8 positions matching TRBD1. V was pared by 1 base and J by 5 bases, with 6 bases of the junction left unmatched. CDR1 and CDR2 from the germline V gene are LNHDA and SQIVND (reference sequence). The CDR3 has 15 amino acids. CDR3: CASSIGGQEGTEAFF. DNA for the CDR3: TGTGCCAGTAGTATAGGGGGACAGGAAGGAACTGAAGCTTTCTTT.

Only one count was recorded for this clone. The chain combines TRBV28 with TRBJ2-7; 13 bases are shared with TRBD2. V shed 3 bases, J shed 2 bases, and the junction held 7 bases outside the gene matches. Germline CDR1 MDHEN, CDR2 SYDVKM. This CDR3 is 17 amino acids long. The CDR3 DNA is TGTGCCAGCAGTTTGGCCTTAGGACTAGCGGGAGCCTACGAGCAGTACTTC. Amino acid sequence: CASSLALGLAGAYEQYF.

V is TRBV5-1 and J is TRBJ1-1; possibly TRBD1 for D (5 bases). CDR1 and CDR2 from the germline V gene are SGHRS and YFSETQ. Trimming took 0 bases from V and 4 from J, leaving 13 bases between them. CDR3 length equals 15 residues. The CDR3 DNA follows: TGCGCCAGCAGCTTGGGGGGCAGGTGGGGCACTGAAGCTTTCTTT. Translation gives CASSLGGRWGTEAFF.

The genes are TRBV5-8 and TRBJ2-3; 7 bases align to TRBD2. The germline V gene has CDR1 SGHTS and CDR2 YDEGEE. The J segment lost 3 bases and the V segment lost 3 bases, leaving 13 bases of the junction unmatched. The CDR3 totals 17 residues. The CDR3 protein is CASSSIGGGSRTDTQYF. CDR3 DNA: TGTGCCAGCAGCTCCATTGGCGGGGGTAGTAGGACAGATACGCAGTATTTT. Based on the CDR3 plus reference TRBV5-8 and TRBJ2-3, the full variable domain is EAGVTQSPTHLIKTRGQQATLRCSPISGHTSVYWYQQALGLGLQFLLWYDEGEERNRGNFPPRFSGRQFPNYSSELNVNALELEDSALYLCASSSIGGGSRTDTQYFGPGTRLTVL.

Here the CDR3 reads CASSQVGGGEADTQYF. CDR3 DNA sequence: TGTGCCAGCAGCCAAGTTGGCGGGGGGGAAGCAGATACGCAGTATTTT. V is TRBV4-2 and J is TRBJ2-3; 9 nucleotides align to TRBD2. Trimming removed 1 base from V and 4 bases from J; junction bases left unmatched: 6. CDR1 and CDR2 (germline): LGHNA, YNFKEQ. This CDR3 spans 16 amino acids.

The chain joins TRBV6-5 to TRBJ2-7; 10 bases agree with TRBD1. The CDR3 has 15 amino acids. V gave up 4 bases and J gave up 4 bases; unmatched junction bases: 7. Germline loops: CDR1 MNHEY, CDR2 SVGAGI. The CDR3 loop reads CASSSGQGGFYEQYF. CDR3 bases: TGTGCCAGCAGTTCAGGACAGGGGGGATTTTACGAGCAGTACTTC.

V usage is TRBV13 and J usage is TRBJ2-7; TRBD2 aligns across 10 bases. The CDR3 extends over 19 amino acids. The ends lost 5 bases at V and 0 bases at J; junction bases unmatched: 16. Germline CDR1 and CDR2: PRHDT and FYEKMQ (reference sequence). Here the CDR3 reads CASSLNDQPGLALSYEQYF. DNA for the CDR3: TGTGCCAGCAGCCTAAACGACCAACCGGGACTAGCGCTCTCCTACGAGCAGTACTTC.

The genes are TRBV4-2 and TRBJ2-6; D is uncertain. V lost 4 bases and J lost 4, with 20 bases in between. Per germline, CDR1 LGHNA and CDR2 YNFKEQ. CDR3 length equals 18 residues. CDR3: CASSLHQAHSRGANVLTF. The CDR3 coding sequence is TGTGCCAGCAGCCTCCACCAAGCGCACTCGAGAGGGGCCAACGTCCTGACTTTC.

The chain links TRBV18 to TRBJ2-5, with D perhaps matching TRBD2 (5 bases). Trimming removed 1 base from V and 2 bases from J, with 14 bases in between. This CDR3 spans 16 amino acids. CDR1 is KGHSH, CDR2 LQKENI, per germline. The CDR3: CASSPQSGPPQETQYF. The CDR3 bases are TGTGCCAGCTCACCACAAAGCGGACCCCCTCAAGAGACCCAGTACTTC.